The 18 T cell receptor beta chains below all came from one sample that was sequenced in a study of T cell responses to AZD1222 COVID-19 vaccine. Assay used: immunoSEQ multiplex PCR; TCRdb lists only in-frame clones, some missing. This table holds 150,000 to 200,000 clones, 75% to 90% found once. The material sequenced was peripheral blood, taken on day 0 of MenACWY control vaccination. The receptors shown here come from an adult in good health.

V and J are TRBV12-3 or TRBV12-4 and TRBJ1-1; D not resolved. The V end lost 5 bases, the J end lost 8 bases, and 12 bases lay between the germline ends. The length of the CDR3 is 12 residues. The CDR3 coding sequence is TGTGCCAGCAGTGGCGGCTCCCTCGAAGCTTTCTTT. Amino acid sequence: CASSGGSLEAFF.

The genes are TRBV6-5 and TRBJ1-4, with unresolved D. The germline V gene has CDR1 MNHEY and CDR2 SVGAGI. The CDR3 consists of 12 residues. V was shortened by 5 bases and J by 8 bases, with 9 bases between the two germline ends. The DNA of the CDR3 is TGTGCCAGCAGTCAGGCAAAGGAAAAACTGTTTTTT. It codes for CASSQAKEKLFF.

This chain joins TRBV7-3 and TRBJ2-7, with 7 bases aligning to TRBD1. The CDR3 loop spans 13 amino acids. V lost 5 bases, J lost 3 bases, and 4 bases stayed unmatched. Germline CDR1 reads SGHTA; CDR2 reads FQGTGA. CDR3 in amino acids: CASSRDRNYEQYF. The CDR3 nucleotides are TGTGCCAGCAGCCGGGACAGAAACTACGAGCAGTACTTC.

The J gene is TRBJ1-2, the V gene TRBV15; no reliable D call. Trimming left V 0 bases short and J 4 bases short, with 9 bases between. In germline, CDR1 is LNHNV, CDR2 YYDKDF (reference sequence). CDR3 length: 14 residues. CDR3 amino acids: CATSREEGSYGYTF. The CDR3, as DNA: TGTGCCACCAGCAGAGAGGAGGGTTCCTATGGCTACACCTTC.

The chain carries TRBV5-4 and TRBJ2-1; D is unclear. CDR1 is SGHNT and CDR2 is YYREEE in the germline V gene (reference sequence). V was pared by 3 bases and J by 12 bases, with 16 bases between. CDR3 length: 13 amino acids. Here the CDR3 DNA reads TGTGCCAGCAGCTACAAAACCGATTCGGGGCAGTTCTTC. Translating it yields CASSYKTDSGQFF.

V and J are TRBV24-1 and TRBJ2-3; D uncertain. Germline CDR1 reads KGHDR; CDR2 reads SFDVKD. The CDR3 has 13 residues. The germline V and J ends were trimmed by 4 bases and 6 bases, with 10 bases remaining between them. The CDR3 region is CATSERPADTQYF. The CDR3 DNA sequence: TGTGCCACCAGTGAGCGACCTGCCGATACGCAGTATTTT.

The chain is built from TRBV28 and TRBJ2-3; D not certain. The germline gives CDR1 MDHEN, CDR2 SYDVKM. This CDR3 has 14 residues. The germline V and J ends were trimmed by 6 bases and 0 bases, with 10 bases remaining between them. The CDR3 is CASSFKPSTDTQYF. The CDR3 DNA is TGTGCCAGCAGCTTCAAGCCAAGCACAGATACGCAGTATTTT. Looking up the rest from reference TRBV28 and TRBJ2-3 gives the full variable domain: DVKVTQSSRYLVKRTGEKVFLECVQDMDHENMFWYRQDPGLGLRLIYFSYDVKMKEKGDIPEGYSVSREKKERFSLILESASTNQTSMYLCASSFKPSTDTQYFGPGTRLTVL.

This chain links TRBV30 with TRBJ2-7; tentatively, D is TRBD1 (6 bases). The CDR3 contains 13 residues. V lost 4 bases and J 3 bases, leaving 13 bases between the germline ends. Per the germline V gene, CDR1 is GTSNPN and CDR2 is SVGIG (reference sequence). The CDR3 coding sequence is TGTGCCTGGACGACAGGCTCCATCTACGAGCAGTACTTC. Residues: CAWTTGSIYEQYF.

This chain connects TRBV6-5 to TRBJ2-6; D is perhaps TRBD2 (5 bases). V lost 11 bases and J 0 bases, leaving 14 bases between the germline ends. The germline CDR1 and CDR2 sequences are MNHEY and SVGAGI. This CDR3 contains 15 residues. For the CDR3, the DNA is TGTGCCGGAGGACGTCAAAGCTCTGGGGCCAACGTCCTGACTTTC. Amino acid sequence: CAGGRQSSGANVLTF.

DNA for the CDR3: TGTGCCAGCAGTAACAATGACAGGGACTATGGCTACACCTTC. Its translation is CASSNNDRDYGYTF. The V and J genes are TRBV28 and TRBJ1-2; 7 nucleotides match TRBD1. With 5 bases clipped from V and 3 bases from J, the junction kept 6 bases outside the gene matches. This CDR3 contains 14 residues. Germline-derived CDR1 and CDR2 are MDHEN and SYDVKM.

The chain uses TRBV7-9 and TRBJ2-5; 11 bases agree with TRBD2. V lost 5 bases to trimming and J lost 4 bases; unmatched junction nucleotides: 6. This CDR3 comprises 15 residues. Germline V gives CDR1 SEHNR, CDR2 FQNEAQ (reference sequence). Here the CDR3 reads CASSQLAGARETQYF. In DNA, the CDR3 is TGTGCCAGCAGCCAACTAGCGGGAGCACGAGAGACCCAGTACTTC.

CDR3 in amino acids: CASSLGLGGNQPQHF. CDR3 coding DNA: TGCGCCAGCAGCTTGGGTTTAGGTGGCAATCAGCCCCAGCATTTT. V and J are TRBV5-1 and TRBJ1-5; D remains ambiguous. The CDR3 length is 15 residues. V dropped 0 bases and J dropped 2 bases, with 9 bases sitting between them. CDR1 and CDR2 (germline): SGHRS, YFSETQ.

The chain links TRBV19 to TRBJ1-2, with 10 bases that match TRBD1. The trim removed 4 bases at V and 2 bases at J, leaving 7 bases unmatched. The CDR3 has 16 residues. The V gene's germline CDR1 is LNHDA and CDR2 SQIVND (reference sequence). Written as DNA, the CDR3 is TGTGCCAGTAGTAACGACAGGGGGCCGATCAACTATGGCTACACCTTC. This encodes CASSNDRGPINYGYTF.

The chain couples TRBV14 to TRBJ2-2, with 10 bases lining up with TRBD1. The V and J ends lost 3 bases and 3 bases, in that order; junction bases with no gene match: 10. Germline loops: CDR1 SGHDN, CDR2 FVKESK. This CDR3 has 18 amino acids. The CDR3, as DNA: TGTGCCAGCAGCCACCTTAAGGGGACAGGGGCTTACACCGGGGAGCTGTTTTTT. Translated, it gives CASSHLKGTGAYTGELFF. The whole variable domain, remainder taken from reference TRBV14 and TRBJ2-2, is EAGVTQFPSHSVIEKGQTVTLRCDPISGHDNLYWYRRVMGKEIKFLLHFVKESKQDESGMPNNRFLAERTGGTYSTLKVQPAELEDSGVYFCASSHLKGTGAYTGELFFGEGSRLTVL.

CDR3 bases: TGTGCCATCAGTGAAGGGCAGAACAATCAGCCCCAGCATTTT. Its translation is CAISEGQNNQPQHF. The chain links TRBV10-3 to TRBJ1-5; D is ambiguous. V was clipped by 3 bases and J by 3 bases, with 9 bases between them. This CDR3 comprises 14 residues. Germline CDR1 reads ENHRY; CDR2 reads SYGVKD.

The chain uses TRBV7-8 and TRBJ2-1, with TRBD2 matching over 9 bases. The CDR3 is made up of 17 amino acids. V lost 4 bases to trimming and J lost 7 bases; unmatched junction nucleotides: 14. Germline CDR1 reads SGHVS; CDR2 reads FQNEAQ. The CDR3 region has the DNA TGTGCCAGCAGCTCCCGGACCCTAGCGGGACGCCCTAATGAGCAGTTCTTC. This codes for CASSSRTLAGRPNEQFF. The variable domain in full, completed from reference TRBV7-8 and TRBJ2-1, reads GAGVSQSPRYKVAKRGQDVALRCDPISGHVSLFWYQQALGQGPEFLTYFQNEAQLDKSGLPSDRFFAERPEGSVSTLKIQRTQQEDSAVYLCASSSRTLAGRPNEQFFGPGTRLTVL.

The CDR3 DNA reads TGCAGTGCTAGTCAGGCCGAAGGGGGTTCACCCCTCCACTTT. Translated, it gives CSASQAEGGSPLHF. This chain uses TRBV20-1 with TRBJ1-6, with a possible D match to TRBD1 (6 bases). The CDR3 length is 14 residues. V dropped 3 bases and J dropped 9 bases, with 15 bases sitting between them. CDR1 is DFQATT and CDR2 is SNEGSKA in the germline V gene (reference sequence).

The DNA of the CDR3 is TGTGCCAGCACCCCTTCGAGCACAGATACGCAGTATTTT. Protein: CASTPSSTDTQYF. The chain carries TRBV4-2 and TRBJ2-3; D gene unclear. Germline V lookup: CDR1 LGHNA, CDR2 YNFKEQ. V lost 7 bases to trimming and J lost 0 bases, with 8 bases between them. The CDR3 has 13 residues.